A selection of T cell receptor beta chains follows, all from one sample in a study of blood T cell repertoires in COVID-19. TCRdb's copy holds only in-frame clones and misses some; the assay was immunoSEQ multiplex PCR. The sample shows around 200,000 clones, 80% to 90% of them seen only once. The sample was peripheral blood. The receptor source for this set is a man in his 70s with active or convalescent COVID-19. CDR3s include the opening cysteine and the closing phenylalanine or tryptophan. A D gene is named only where the DNA matches it firmly. The listing skips clone size in some rows; elsewhere it reads once, few, many or a size class.

V,J,D,size,CDR3,DNA
TRBV6-5,TRBJ2-7,TRBD1,once,CASSSLGTGEYYEQYF,TGTGCCAGCAGTTCACTCGGGACAGGGGAATACTACGAGCAGTACTTC
TRBV7-9,TRBJ1-3,.,.,CASSTQGSGNTIYF,TGTGCCAGCAGCACACAGGGATCTGGAAACACCATATATTTT
TRBV15,TRBJ1-2,.,once,CATSVRTDYGYTF,TGTGCCACCAGCGTGAGGACAGACTATGGCTACACCTTC
TRBV19,TRBJ1-5,.,.,CASSMRESNQPQHF,TGTGCCAGTAGTATGAGGGAAAGCAATCAGCCCCAGCATTTT
TRBV19,TRBJ1-1,TRBD1,.,CASGTGGSDTEAFF,TGTGCCAGCGGGACAGGGGGCTCGGACACTGAAGCTTTCTTT
TRBV12-3/TRBV12-4,TRBJ1-1,.,.,CASSPTGNTEAFF,TGTGCCAGCAGCCCGACAGGGAACACTGAAGCTTTCTTT
TRBV5-1,TRBJ1-4,.,.,CASRWEEKLFF,TGCGCCAGCAGATGGGAGGAAAAACTGTTTTTT
TRBV27,TRBJ2-7,.,.,CASSWAGAHSYEQYF,TGTGCCAGCAGTTGGGCGGGGGCGCATTCCTACGAGCAGTACTTC
TRBV30,TRBJ1-5,TRBD1,once,CAWSSPSRQGNQPQHF,TGTGCCTGGAGTTCCCCCTCGCGACAGGGTAATCAGCCCCAGCATTTT
TRBV9,TRBJ1-1,.,.,CASSVGSGFTEAFF,TGTGCCAGCAGCGTAGGCTCAGGGTTTACTGAAGCTTTCTTT
TRBV7-9,TRBJ1-5,.,.,CASSYSWGGEPQHF,TGTGCCAGCAGCTATAGTTGGGGAGGCGAGCCCCAGCATTTT
TRBV29-1,TRBJ1-1,.,.,CSARDMNTEAFF,TGCAGCGCTCGGGACATGAACACTGAAGCTTTCTTT
TRBV29-1,TRBJ1-2,.,.,CSVVGAVSGYTF,TGCAGCGTTGTGGGGGCCGTCTCGGGATACACCTTC
TRBV18,TRBJ1-1,.,.,CASSPPSTGDTEAFF,TGTGCCAGCTCACCACCGTCGACCGGGGACACTGAAGCTTTCTTT
TRBV19,TRBJ1-4,TRBD1,.,CASSDRGRVTNEKLFF,TGTGCCAGTAGTGACAGGGGGCGCGTTACTAATGAAAAACTGTTTTTT
TRBV6-2/TRBV6-3,TRBJ2-7,TRBD2,.,CASSSHPSGSLYEQYF,TGTGCCAGCAGTTCCCATCCCAGCGGGAGTTTATACGAGCAGTACTTC
TRBV7-2,TRBJ1-2,.,.,CASSLVSGTSYGYTF,TGTGCCAGCAGCTTAGTAAGCGGCACCAGCTATGGCTACACCTTC
TRBV7-6,TRBJ2-1,.,.,CASSIRGLSSYNEQFF,TGTGCCAGCAGCATAAGGGGACTCAGCTCCTACAATGAGCAGTTCTTC
TRBV24-1,TRBJ2-5,.,.,CATSDVNPYRAQYF,TGTGCCACCAGTGATGTAAACCCCTATCGGGCCCAGTACTTC
TRBV4-1,TRBJ2-1,TRBD2,.,CASSQAGTSGYKSSYNEQFF,TGCGCCAGCAGCCAAGCGGGGACTAGCGGATACAAGAGCTCCTACAATGAGCAGTTCTTC
TRBV11-2,TRBJ1-2,.,.,CASSLDGLSQGNGYTF,TGTGCCAGCAGCTTAGATGGTTTGTCACAGGGAAATGGCTACACCTTC